These T cell receptor beta chains were read from a single sample in a study of shared clonotypes between healthy human individuals. TCRdb keeps only in-frame clones here, not all; method: immunoSEQ multiplex PCR. The sample has some 2,000,000 clones; about 94% are singletons. Sequenced input: naive CD8+ T cells sorted from blood. The receptors stem from a man in his late teens or twenties in good health. CDR3s include the opening cysteine and the closing phenylalanine or tryptophan. The D gene is left open where the match is weak. Clone size, where shown, is once, few, many, or a class for clones that have expanded.

j_call clone_size v_call cdr3_length d_call cdr3_aa cdr3_nt
TRBJ1-5 NA TRBV7-2 15 NA CASSLGDGGYQPQHF TGTGCCAGCAGCTTAGGTGATGGGGGCTATCAGCCCCAGCATTTT
TRBJ2-3 NA TRBV9 16 NA CASSGVGGPSTDTQYF TGTGCCAGCAGCGGTGTTGGGGGGCCTAGCACAGATACGCAGTATTTT
TRBJ2-1 NA TRBV11-2 16 TRBD2 CASSWGTSGIFNEQFF TGTGCCAGCAGCTGGGGGACTAGCGGGATCTTCAATGAGCAGTTCTTC
TRBJ2-7 NA TRBV5-1 15 NA CASSSDQGLIYEQYF TGCGCCAGCAGCTCAGACCAAGGGTTGATCTACGAGCAGTACTTC
TRBJ1-1 NA TRBV19 14 NA CASSIVGGNTEAFF TGTGCCAGTAGTATTGTCGGGGGAAACACTGAAGCTTTCTTT
TRBJ2-7 NA TRBV27 15 TRBD1 CASSLGDRGPYEQYF TGTGCCAGCAGTTTGGGGGACAGGGGTCCCTACGAGCAGTACTTC
TRBJ2-7 NA TRBV4-1 13 NA CASSQEEGYEQYF TGCGCCAGCAGCCAAGAAGAGGGCTACGAGCAGTACTTC
TRBJ2-7 once TRBV28 15 TRBD2 CASSNSGGATYEQYF TGTGCCAGCAGCAATAGCGGGGGGGCGACCTACGAGCAGTACTTC
TRBJ1-1 NA TRBV19 14 NA CASSIGARGTEAFF TGTGCCAGTAGTATAGGAGCGCGGGGCACTGAAGCTTTCTTT
TRBJ1-1 NA TRBV28 14 TRBD1 CASSQQGAGTEAFF TGTGCCAGCAGTCAACAGGGGGCAGGCACTGAAGCTTTCTTT
TRBJ1-6 NA TRBV28 14 NA CASSLGGVNSPLHF TGTGCCAGCAGTTTAGGAGGGGTCAATTCACCCCTCCACTTT
TRBJ2-7 NA TRBV6-5 13 TRBD1 CASSPGQGAEQYF TGTGCCAGCAGCCCGGGACAGGGGGCCGAGCAGTACTTC
TRBJ2-5 NA TRBV29-1 12 TRBD2 CSAPGGRETQYF TGCAGCGCACCGGGGGGAAGGGAGACCCAGTACTTC
TRBJ1-1 once TRBV4-1 16 NA CASSQDPGHLNTEAFF TGCGCCAGCAGCCAAGATCCTGGACATCTGAACACTGAAGCTTTCTTT
TRBJ2-3 NA TRBV5-4 15 NA CASSLFGGATDTQYF TGTGCCAGCAGCTTGTTTGGGGGGGCCACAGATACGCAGTATTTT
TRBJ1-6 NA TRBV7-8 15 NA CASSLVAGANSPLHF TGTGCCAGCAGCTTAGTAGCGGGTGCCAATTCACCCCTCCACTTT
TRBJ1-1 NA TRBV6-5 15 NA CASSYSVAVNTEAFF TGTGCCAGCAGTTACTCGGTGGCAGTAAACACTGAAGCTTTCTTT
TRBJ2-1 NA TRBV27 13 NA CASSWDGYNEQFF TGTGCCAGCAGTTGGGACGGTTACAATGAGCAGTTCTTC
TRBJ1-4 NA TRBV7-6 14 NA CASSPIGRGEKLFF TGTGCCAGCAGCCCCATTGGGCGAGGCGAAAAACTGTTTTTT
TRBJ2-7 NA TRBV5-6 14 TRBD1 CASSYGTGVHEQYF TGTGCCAGCAGTTACGGGACAGGGGTCCACGAGCAGTACTTC
TRBJ1-2 NA TRBV5-1 15 NA CASSLGDGSNYGYTF TGCGCCAGCAGCTTGGGGGACGGTTCTAACTATGGCTACACCTTC
TRBJ1-4 NA TRBV19 13 NA CASSIGGQEKLFF TGTGCCAGTAGTATCGGGGGGCAGGAAAAACTGTTTTTT
TRBJ2-5 once TRBV27 16 NA CASSPSLGTFLGTQYF TGTGCCAGCAGTCCCTCCCTCGGGACCTTTCTGGGGACCCAGTACTTC
TRBJ2-2 few TRBV10-2 15 TRBD2 CASSPLREADGELFF TGCGCCAGCAGTCCCCTACGGGAGGCGGACGGGGAGCTGTTTTTT
TRBJ1-2 NA TRBV28 15 TRBD1 CASSDDRGFNYGYTF TGTGCCAGCAGTGACGACAGGGGTTTTAACTATGGCTACACCTTC
TRBJ1-1 NA TRBV11-1 17 TRBD1 CASSLAGQGALDTEAFF TGTGCCAGCAGCTTAGCAGGGCAGGGGGCTTTGGACACTGAAGCTTTCTTT
TRBJ2-2 once TRBV27 17 TRBD1 CASSLLAGTGPSGELFF TGTGCCAGCAGTTTATTAGCCGGGACAGGGCCCTCCGGGGAGCTGTTTTTT
TRBJ2-7 NA TRBV4-3 15 TRBD1 CASSPGQGSLYEQYF TGCGCCAGCAGCCCGGGACAGGGTTCTTTGTACGAGCAGTACTTC
TRBJ1-3 NA TRBV7-9 14 TRBD1 CASSPPGGGNTIYF TGTGCCAGCAGCCCACCAGGGGGCGGAAACACCATATATTTT
TRBJ2-7 NA TRBV18 17 TRBD2 CASSPLTSGGPSYEQYF TGTGCCAGCTCACCACTAACTAGCGGGGGGCCGTCCTACGAGCAGTACTTC
TRBJ1-1 NA TRBV4-1 17 NA CASSQDRWREDYTEAFF TGCGCCAGCAGCCAAGATCGATGGCGGGAGGACTACACTGAAGCTTTCTTT